This T cell receptor (beta chain) was sequenced for a study of regulatory T cells in long-lasting Graves disease. As for the study in general: Those Graves' patients who were newly diagnosed had been on antithyroid drugs under 3 months. Whole-study results and caveats: Comparison showed that persistent patients shared more public clonotypes (about 2,600) than new patients (roughly 1,000). Persistent disease exhibited a predilection for TRBV28, TRBJ1-2 and TRBJ2-5.

Through Arm-PCR of CDR3 regions and iRepertoire HTBI primers, TCR beta libraries were built. MiXCR, applied by TCRdb to the multiplex PCR reads, yields one record per CDR3 protein. The sample carries about 620,000 distinct CDR3 sequences, under 20% recorded once. As concerns this clonotype: Its antigen is still unknown.

The germline gives CDR1 MDHEN, CDR2 SYDVKM. V was clipped by 2 bases and J by 0 bases; unmatched bases: 17. The CDR3 has 22 residues. The time point here: newly diagnosed GD, antithyroid drugs for less than 3 months. PBMCs were the source of the RNA used for TCR sequencing. The same data also went into a second study, on T cells in Graves' hyperthyroidism and ophthalmopathy. Per that paper: Disease duration under 2 months; hyperthyroidism patients were aged 18 to 65.

The material sequenced was peripheral blood mononuclear cells (PBMCs), taken at new diagnosis, from a patient treated with antithyroid drugs. This receptor was obtained from a woman in her 30s with Graves disease. The chain uses TRBV28 and TRBJ2-3, with 13 bases aligning to TRBD2. The CDR3 DNA sequence: TGTGCCAGCAGTTTAGCGGTAGGGGGACTAGCGGGACCTACAACTAGCACAGATACGCAGTATTTT. Residues: CASSLAVGGLAGPTTSTDTQYF.